Listed below are T cell receptor beta chains from one sample, sequenced in a study of T cell repertoires and leukemia-associated antigens. Which antigens these TCRs recognize remains unknown. TCRdb itself ran the 5' RACE reads through MiXCR, one entry per CDR3 protein. The sample has some 11,000 distinct CDR3 sequences; roughly two fifths are singletons. Sequencing was performed on CD3+ T cells sorted from blood and cultured. The receptor source for this set is a female donor in good health. Both conserved end residues are part of each CDR3. The D gene is left open where the match is weak. For some rows the clone size is stated as once, few or many, or as a class when expanded; others skip it.

NA	TRBD2	TRBJ2-7	TRBV7-8	CASSTRTSVTYEQYF	TGTGCCAGCAGCACTAGGACTAGCGTTACCTACGAGCAGTACTTC
NA	NA	TRBJ2-5	TRBV5-6	CASSHYNTPYQETQYF	TGTGCCAGCAGCCATTACAACACACCCTACCAAGAGACCCAGTACTTC
NA	NA	TRBJ2-5	TRBV20-1	CSARDQVLGMGSKTQYF	TGCAGTGCTAGAGATCAGGTTCTGGGGATGGGATCAAAGACCCAGTACTTC
NA	TRBD2	TRBJ2-1	TRBV5-1	CASSPGLAGDPYSYNEQFF	TGCGCCAGCAGCCCGGGACTAGCGGGAGACCCTTACTCCTACAATGAGCAGTTCTTC
NA	TRBD2	TRBJ2-3	TRBV5-1	CASSSVPGLARDTQYF	TGCGCCAGCAGCTCCGTCCCGGGACTAGCGCGAGATACGCAGTATTTT
NA	TRBD1	TRBJ1-2	TRBV9	CASSVGQGLYGYTF	TGTGCCAGCAGCGTAGGACAGGGACTCTATGGCTACACCTTC
few	NA	TRBJ2-2	TRBV29-1	CSVEKGRGATGELFF	TGCAGCGTTGAAAAGGGGCGGGGTGCCACCGGGGAGCTGTTTTTT
many	TRBD1	TRBJ1-1	TRBV4-1	CASSQTGGYTEAFF	TGCGCCAGCAGCCAGACAGGGGGGTACACTGAAGCTTTCTTT
NA	NA	TRBJ2-7	TRBV12-3/TRBV12-4	CASSLGGHAYEQYF	TGTGCCAGCAGTTTAGGGGGACACGCCTACGAGCAGTACTTC
NA	NA	TRBJ2-6	TRBV29-1	CSVRGGANVLTF	TGCAGCGTCCGAGGGGGGGCCAACGTCCTGACTTTC
NA	TRBD2	TRBJ2-3	TRBV12-3/TRBV12-4	CASSTEYLAGGGTQYF	TGTGCCAGCAGTACCGAATATTTAGCGGGAGGGGGTACGCAGTATTTT
NA	NA	TRBJ2-1	TRBV10-3	CASSVLGDSYNEQFF	TGTGCCTCCAGTGTGTTGGGGGACTCCTACAATGAGCAGTTCTTC
few	NA	TRBJ1-1	TRBV5-6	CASSPRHVGEAFF	TGTGCCAGCAGTCCCAGACACGTCGGTGAAGCTTTCTTT
NA	TRBD1	TRBJ2-6	TRBV4-2	CASSRDGQGADGANVLTF	TGTGCCAGCAGCCGAGATGGACAGGGGGCGGATGGGGCCAACGTCCTGACTTTC
NA	TRBD1	TRBJ2-4	TRBV12-3/TRBV12-4	CASSNGQEEYF	TGTGCCAGCAGCAACGGACAGGAAGAGTACTTC
NA	TRBD2	TRBJ2-1	TRBV5-1	CASSPGLAGVDNEQFF	TGCGCCAGCAGCCCCGGACTAGCGGGAGTTGATAATGAGCAGTTCTTC
NA	TRBD2	TRBJ2-1	TRBV7-2	CASSLGTSGRRGNEQFF	TGTGCCAGCAGCTTGGGGACTAGCGGGAGGAGGGGCAATGAGCAGTTCTTC
NA	TRBD2	TRBJ2-2	TRBV20-1	CSAGTSGNSPGELFF	TGCAGTGCAGGGACTAGCGGGAACTCTCCCGGGGAGCTGTTTTTT
NA	NA	TRBJ2-1	TRBV4-3	CASSRDLIWNEQFF	TGCGCCAGCAGCCGAGATTTGATATGGAATGAGCAGTTCTTC
NA	NA	TRBJ1-4	TRBV24-1	CATSDSSGPALGEKLFF	TGTGCCACCAGTGATTCGTCCGGACCTGCCCTGGGGGAAAAACTGTTTTTT
NA	NA	TRBJ1-1	TRBV29-1	CSVERGIDTEAFF	TGCAGCGTTGAGAGGGGGATCGACACTGAAGCTTTCTTT
few	TRBD2	TRBJ2-1	TRBV2	CASSVASGGSNEQFF	TGTGCCAGCAGTGTCGCTAGCGGGGGGTCCAATGAGCAGTTCTTC
medium-sized	NA	TRBJ1-4	TRBV20-1	CSARVQGNEKLFF	TGCAGTGCTAGAGTCCAGGGAAATGAAAAACTGTTTTTT
NA	TRBD1	TRBJ2-2	TRBV4-1	CASSQADRGLAGELFF	TGCGCCAGCAGCCAAGCGGACAGGGGGCTGGCCGGGGAGCTGTTTTTT
NA	NA	TRBJ1-2	TRBV12-3/TRBV12-4	CASSSTGTRYGYTF	TGTGCCAGCAGTTCAACAGGGACTCGGTATGGCTACACCTTC
NA	NA	TRBJ1-3	TRBV29-1	CAGQGNTIYF	TGTGCCGGACAGGGAAACACCATATATTTT
medium-sized	TRBD1	TRBJ1-1	TRBV12-3/TRBV12-4	CASSIQGAISEAFF	TGTGCCAGCAGTATACAGGGGGCGATATCTGAAGCTTTCTTT
medium-sized	NA	TRBJ2-3	TRBV5-1	CASRAVGRDTQYF	TGCGCCAGCAGGGCAGTCGGCCGAGATACGCAGTATTTT
NA	TRBD2	TRBJ2-3	TRBV20-1	CSARDTLAGDTDTQYF	TGCAGTGCTAGAGATACGCTAGCGGGAGACACAGATACGCAGTATTTT
NA	TRBD2	TRBJ2-1	TRBV11-1	CASTIGLAGVSYNEQFF	TGTGCCAGCACCATCGGACTAGCGGGAGTGTCTTACAATGAGCAGTTCTTC
NA	TRBD2	TRBJ2-1	TRBV29-1	CSVSGRALYEQFF	TGCAGCGTTAGCGGGAGGGCCCTCTATGAGCAGTTCTTC
NA	TRBD1	TRBJ2-1	TRBV15	CATKVGTAPEQLF	TGTGCCACCAAGGTAGGGACAGCTCCTGAGCAGCTTTTC
NA	NA	TRBJ2-2	TRBV28	CASSPLLGELFF	TGTGCCAGCAGTCCCCTCCTCGGGGAGCTGTTTTTT